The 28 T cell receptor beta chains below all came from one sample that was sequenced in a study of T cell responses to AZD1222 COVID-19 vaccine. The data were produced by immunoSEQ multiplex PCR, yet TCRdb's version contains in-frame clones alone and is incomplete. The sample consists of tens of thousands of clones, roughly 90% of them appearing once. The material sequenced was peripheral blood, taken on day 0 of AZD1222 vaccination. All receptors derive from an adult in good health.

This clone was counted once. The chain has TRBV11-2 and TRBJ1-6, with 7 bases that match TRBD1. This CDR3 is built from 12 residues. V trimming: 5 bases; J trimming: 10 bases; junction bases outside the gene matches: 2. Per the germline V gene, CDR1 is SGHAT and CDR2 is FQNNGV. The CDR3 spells CASSRDSSPLHF. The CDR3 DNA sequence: TGTGCCAGCAGCCGGGACAGCTCACCCCTCCACTTT.

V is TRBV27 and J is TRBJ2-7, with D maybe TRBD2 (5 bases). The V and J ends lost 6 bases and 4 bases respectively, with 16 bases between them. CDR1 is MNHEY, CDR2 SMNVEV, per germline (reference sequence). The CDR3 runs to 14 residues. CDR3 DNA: TGTGCCAGCAGCGGGAAGGGCAGAAAGTACGAGCAGTACTTC. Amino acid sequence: CASSGKGRKYEQYF.

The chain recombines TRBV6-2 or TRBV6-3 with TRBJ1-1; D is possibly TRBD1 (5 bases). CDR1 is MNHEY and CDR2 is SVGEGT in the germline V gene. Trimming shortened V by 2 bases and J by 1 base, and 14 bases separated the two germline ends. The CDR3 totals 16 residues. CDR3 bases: TGTGCCAGCAGTTACCCCGAAGGGACCCCGAACACTGAAGCTTTCTTT. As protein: CASSYPEGTPNTEAFF.

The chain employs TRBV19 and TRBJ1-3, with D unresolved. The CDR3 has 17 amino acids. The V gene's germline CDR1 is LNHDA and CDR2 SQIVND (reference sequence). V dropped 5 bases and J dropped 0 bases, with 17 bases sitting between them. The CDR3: CASSLHPTASSGNTIYF. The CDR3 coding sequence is TGTGCCAGTAGTCTACACCCCACAGCGAGCTCTGGAAACACCATATATTTT.

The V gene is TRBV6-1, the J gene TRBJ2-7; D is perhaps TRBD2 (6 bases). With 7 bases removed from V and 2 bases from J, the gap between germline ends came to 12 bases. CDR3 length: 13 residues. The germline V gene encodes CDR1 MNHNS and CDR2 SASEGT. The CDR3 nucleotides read TGTGCCAGCACCCGGGGACTTACCTACGAGCAGTACTTC. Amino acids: CASTRGLTYEQYF.

The CDR3 protein is CATLVSEAFF. CDR3 coding DNA: TGTGCCACCCTCGTTTCCGAAGCTTTCTTT. This chain connects TRBV3-1 (or the pseudogene TRBV3-2) to TRBJ1-1; no definite D call. Germline V CDR1 and CDR2: LGHDT, YNNKEL (reference sequence). The CDR3 loop spans 10 amino acids. Deletions cut 10 bases from V and 8 bases from J, with 11 bases between.

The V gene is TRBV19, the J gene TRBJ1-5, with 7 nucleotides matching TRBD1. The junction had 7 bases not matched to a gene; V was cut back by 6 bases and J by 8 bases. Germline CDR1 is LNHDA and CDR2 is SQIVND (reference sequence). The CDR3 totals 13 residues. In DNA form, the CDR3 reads TGTGCCAGTAGCCGGGGACAGAGAGAGCCCCAGCATTTT. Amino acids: CASSRGQREPQHF. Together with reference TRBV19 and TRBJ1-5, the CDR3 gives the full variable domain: DGGITQSPKYLFRKEGQNVTLSCEQNLNHDAMYWYRQDPGQGLRLIYYSQIVNDFQKGDIAEGYSVSREKKESFPLTVTSAQKNPTAFYLCASSRGQREPQHFGDGTRLSIL.

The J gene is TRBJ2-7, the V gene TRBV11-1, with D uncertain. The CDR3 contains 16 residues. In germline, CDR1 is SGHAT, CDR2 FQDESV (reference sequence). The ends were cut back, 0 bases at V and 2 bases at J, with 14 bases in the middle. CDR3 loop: CASSLANSWVAYEQYF. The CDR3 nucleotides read TGTGCCAGCAGCTTAGCAAACAGCTGGGTGGCCTACGAGCAGTACTTC.

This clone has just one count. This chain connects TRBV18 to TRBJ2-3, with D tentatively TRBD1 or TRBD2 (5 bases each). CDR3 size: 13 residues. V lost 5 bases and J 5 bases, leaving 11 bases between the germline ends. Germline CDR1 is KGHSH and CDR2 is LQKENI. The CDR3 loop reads CASSKGDLDTQYF. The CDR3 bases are TGTGCCAGCTCAAAAGGGGACCTAGATACGCAGTATTTT.

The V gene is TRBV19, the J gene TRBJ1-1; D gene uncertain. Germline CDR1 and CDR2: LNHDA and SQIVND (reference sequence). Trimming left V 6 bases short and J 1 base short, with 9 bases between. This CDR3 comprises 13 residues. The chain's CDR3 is CASSVGSNTEAFF. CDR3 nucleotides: TGTGCCAGTAGCGTGGGTTCGAACACTGAAGCTTTCTTT.

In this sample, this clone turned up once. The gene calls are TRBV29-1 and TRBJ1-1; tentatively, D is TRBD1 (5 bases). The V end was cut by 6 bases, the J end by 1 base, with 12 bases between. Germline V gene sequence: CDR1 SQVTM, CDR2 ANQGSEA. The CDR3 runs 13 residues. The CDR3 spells CSVVGLRNTEAFF. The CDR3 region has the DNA TGCAGCGTGGTGGGACTTAGGAACACTGAAGCTTTCTTT.

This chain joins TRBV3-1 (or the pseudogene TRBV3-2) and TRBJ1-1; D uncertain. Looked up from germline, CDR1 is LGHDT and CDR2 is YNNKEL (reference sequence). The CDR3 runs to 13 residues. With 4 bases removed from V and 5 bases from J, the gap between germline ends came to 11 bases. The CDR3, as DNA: TGTGCCAGCAGCCTATTCCTCCAGACTGAAGCTTTCTTT. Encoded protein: CASSLFLQTEAFF.

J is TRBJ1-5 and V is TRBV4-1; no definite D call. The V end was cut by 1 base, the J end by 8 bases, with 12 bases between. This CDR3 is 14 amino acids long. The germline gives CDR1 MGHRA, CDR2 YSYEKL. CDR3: CASSQVSLAEPQHF. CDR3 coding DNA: TGCGCCAGCAGCCAAGTATCATTAGCAGAGCCCCAGCATTTT.

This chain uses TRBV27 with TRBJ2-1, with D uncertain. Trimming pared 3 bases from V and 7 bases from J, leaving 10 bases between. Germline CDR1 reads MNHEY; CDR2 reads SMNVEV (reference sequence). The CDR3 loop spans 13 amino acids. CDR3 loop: CASSFQAWNEQFF. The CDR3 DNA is TGTGCCAGCAGTTTTCAAGCTTGGAATGAGCAGTTCTTC.

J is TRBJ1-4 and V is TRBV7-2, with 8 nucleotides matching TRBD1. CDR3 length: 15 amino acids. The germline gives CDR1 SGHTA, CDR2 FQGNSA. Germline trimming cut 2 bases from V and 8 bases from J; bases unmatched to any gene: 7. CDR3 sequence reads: CASSLNRGEKEKLFF. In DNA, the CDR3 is TGTGCCAGCAGCTTAAACAGGGGGGAGAAAGAAAAACTGTTTTTT.

CDR3 sequence reads: CATSPGHALGTGELFF. The CDR3 region has the DNA TGTGCCACGTCCCCGGGACATGCCTTAGGGACCGGGGAGCTGTTTTTT. The chain couples TRBV24-1 to TRBJ2-2; weak D call: TRBD1 (6 bases). The CDR3 extends over 16 amino acids. In germline, CDR1 is KGHDR, CDR2 SFDVKD. V was cut by 10 bases and J by 5 bases, with 22 bases left in between.

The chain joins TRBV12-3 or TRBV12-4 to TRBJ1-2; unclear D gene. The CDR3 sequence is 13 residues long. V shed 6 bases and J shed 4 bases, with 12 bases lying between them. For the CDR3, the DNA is TGTGCCAGCAGCCCAACCTGGGCCTATGGCTACACCTTC. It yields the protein CASSPTWAYGYTF.

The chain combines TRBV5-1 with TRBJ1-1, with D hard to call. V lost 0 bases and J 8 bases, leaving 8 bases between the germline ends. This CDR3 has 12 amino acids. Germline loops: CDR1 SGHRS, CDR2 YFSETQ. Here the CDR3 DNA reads TGCGCCAGCAGCTTGGTAGGAGAAGAAGCTTTCTTT. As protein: CASSLVGEEAFF.

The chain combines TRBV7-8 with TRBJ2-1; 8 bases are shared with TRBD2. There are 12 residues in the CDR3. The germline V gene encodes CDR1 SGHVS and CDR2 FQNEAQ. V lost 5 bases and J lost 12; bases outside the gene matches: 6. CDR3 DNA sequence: TGTGCCAGCAGCCCGTACGGGGGGGGGCAGTTCTTC. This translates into CASSPYGGGQFF.

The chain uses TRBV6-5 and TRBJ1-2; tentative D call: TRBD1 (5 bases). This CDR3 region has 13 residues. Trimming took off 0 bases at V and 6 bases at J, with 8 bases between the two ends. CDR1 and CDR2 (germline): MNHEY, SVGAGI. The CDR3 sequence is CASSYSGEDGYTF. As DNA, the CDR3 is TGTGCCAGCAGTTACTCGGGGGAGGATGGCTACACCTTC.

CDR3 sequence: CASSNGLAKDEQYF. CDR3 DNA: TGTGCCAGCAGCAATGGACTAGCCAAGGACGAGCAGTACTTC. J is TRBJ2-7 and V is TRBV7-3; 8 nucleotides match TRBD2. Germline values: CDR1 SGHTA, CDR2 FQGTGA. This CDR3 spans 14 amino acids. Trimming removed 5 bases from V and 5 bases from J; junction bases left unmatched: 8.

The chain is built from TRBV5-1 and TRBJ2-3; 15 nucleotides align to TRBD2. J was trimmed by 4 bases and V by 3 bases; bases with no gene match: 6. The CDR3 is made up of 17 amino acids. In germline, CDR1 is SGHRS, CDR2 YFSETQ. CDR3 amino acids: CASSSRTSGGVSDTQYF. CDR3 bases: TGCGCCAGCAGCTCCCGGACTAGCGGGGGGGTTTCAGATACGCAGTATTTT. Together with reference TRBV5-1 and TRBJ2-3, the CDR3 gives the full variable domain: KAGVTQTPRYLIKTRGQQVTLSCSPISGHRSVSWYQQTPGQGLQFLFEYFSETQRNKGNFPGRFSGRQFSNSRSEMNVSTLELGDSALYLCASSSRTSGGVSDTQYFGPGTRLTVL.

The DNA for the CDR3 is TGTGCCAGCAGCCGACAGGGGGTTGTAAGCTACACCTTC. This gives the protein CASSRQGVVSYTF. The rearrangement links TRBV28 to TRBJ1-2, with 9 positions matching TRBD1. CDR1 and CDR2 (germline): MDHEN, SYDVKM. V lost 6 bases, J lost 9 bases, and 8 bases stayed unmatched. This CDR3 region has 13 residues.

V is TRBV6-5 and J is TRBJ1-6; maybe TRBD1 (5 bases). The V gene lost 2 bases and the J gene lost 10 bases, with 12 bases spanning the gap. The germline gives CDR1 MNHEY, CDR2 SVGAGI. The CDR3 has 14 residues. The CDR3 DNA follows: TGTGCCAGCAGTTACGGGCAGGGAAACTCACCCCTCCACTTT. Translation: CASSYGQGNSPLHF.

CDR3 coding DNA: TGTGCCAGTAGCTCTGGACAGGGAACATCAACTAACTATGGCTACACCTTC. It encodes CASSSGQGTSTNYGYTF. The chain couples TRBV19 to TRBJ1-2; 8 bases agree with TRBD1. The germline V gene has CDR1 LNHDA and CDR2 SQIVND (reference sequence). V shed 6 bases, J shed 0 bases, and the junction held 12 bases outside the gene matches. CDR3 size: 17 residues.

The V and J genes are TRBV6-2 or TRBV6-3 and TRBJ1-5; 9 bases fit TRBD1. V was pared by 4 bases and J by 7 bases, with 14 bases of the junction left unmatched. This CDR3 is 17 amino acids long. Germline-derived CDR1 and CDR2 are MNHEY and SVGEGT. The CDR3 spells CASSFLRQGGTWQPQHF. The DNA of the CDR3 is TGTGCCAGCAGTTTTCTTCGACAGGGGGGGACTTGGCAGCCCCAGCATTTT.

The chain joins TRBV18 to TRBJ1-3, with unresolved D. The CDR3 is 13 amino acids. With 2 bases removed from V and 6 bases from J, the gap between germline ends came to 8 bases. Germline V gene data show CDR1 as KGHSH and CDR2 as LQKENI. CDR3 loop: CASSPDTENTIYF. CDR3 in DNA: TGTGCCAGCTCACCAGACACTGAAAACACCATATATTTT.

CDR3 loop: CASSRTGKQETQYF. CDR3 nucleotide sequence: TGTGCCAGCAGTAGGACAGGGAAACAAGAGACCCAGTACTTC. This chain joins TRBV21-1 and TRBJ2-5; the table's D call of TRBD1 was not tested on the DNA. TRBV21-1 is an annotated pseudogene. The CDR3 is 14 residues long.